This TCR beta chain came from a study of CD8 T cells in ankylosing spondylitis. Overall study findings and caveats: In ankylosing spondylitis blood, a motif of roughly eight highly homologous TCR beta variants appeared characteristic.

This CDR3 contains 15 residues. Deletions cut 6 bases from V and 0 bases from J, with 14 bases between. Generation of TCR beta libraries employed quantitative 5'-RACE incorporating molecular barcodes. TCRdb reanalysed the 5' RACE reads using MiXCR and keeps one entry per CDR3 protein. Of around 250,000 distinct CDR3 sequences listed, around 32% are singletons. In the case of this clonotype: Its antigen remains unknown.

Sample: blood, either unsorted or a sorted T cell fraction (not recorded which). This TCR derives from a male donor with ankylosing spondylitis or in good health (not recorded which). V usage is TRBV12-3 or TRBV12-4 and J usage is TRBJ1-1, with D tentatively TRBD1 (6 bases). The CDR3 loop reads CASRDTGQMNTEAFF. The CDR3 DNA is TGTGCCAGCAGAGACACCGGACAGATGAACACTGAAGCTTTCTTT.